Each of the 11 T cell receptor beta chains below was sequenced from the same sample in a study of control samples from healthy donors and cancer patients (dated by TCRdb to the early 2020s). The library was prepared using the immunoSEQ multiplex PCR assay. Here the immuneACCESS table is served through TCRdb, limited to in-frame sequences with V and J called. Missing clones are a known gap in these copies; in checked studies unresolved V genes cover under half, and the rest lacks a known reason. This sample is represented by 60,000 to 65,000 clones; about 82% of them were singletons. Together, the top ten hold 4.5% to 6% of the sample. The sample comprised blood. These receptors all come from a middle-aged man in good health.

This chain links TRBV25-1 with TRBJ2-2; D call uncertain. V lost 4 bases, J lost 3 bases, and 15 bases lay in between. CDR1 is MGHDK, CDR2 SYGVNS, per germline. This CDR3 is 16 amino acids long. The CDR3 nucleotides read TGTGCCAGCAGTGGTGCCTCGAGGTCCCACACCGGGGAGCTGTTTTTT. It translates to CASSGASRSHTGELFF. The entire variable domain, with the rest obtained from reference TRBV25-1 and TRBJ2-2, is as follows: EADIYQTPRYLVIGTGKKITLECSQTMGHDKMYWYQQDPGMELHLIHYSYGVNSTEKGDLSSESTVSRIRTEHFPLTLESARPSHTSQYLCASSGASRSHTGELFFGEGSRLTVL.

V gene TRBV6-5 combines with J gene TRBJ2-6, with D possibly being TRBD1 (5 bases). V was pared by 7 bases and J by 0 bases, with 10 bases between. The CDR3 totals 15 residues. The germline gives CDR1 MNHEY, CDR2 SVGAGI. The CDR3 spells CASTTGYSGANVLTF. The CDR3 DNA reads TGTGCCAGCACTACAGGCTACTCTGGGGCCAACGTCCTGACTTTC.

The chain is built from TRBV3-1 (or the pseudogene TRBV3-2) and TRBJ1-5, with a tentative D call TRBD1 (6 bases). The CDR3 sequence is 15 residues long. Trimming left V 4 bases short and J 0 bases short, with 10 bases between. Germline assignment: CDR1 LGHDT and CDR2 YNNKEL (reference sequence). CDR3 sequence reads: CASSLQGNSNQPQHF. The CDR3 nucleotides read TGTGCCAGCAGCCTCCAGGGGAATAGCAATCAGCCCCAGCATTTT.

The chain employs TRBV5-4 and TRBJ2-1; either TRBD1 or TRBD2 may supply D (5 bases each). V lost 1 base to trimming and J lost 10 bases, with 18 bases between them. The CDR3 consists of 15 residues. Germline CDR1 is SGHNT and CDR2 is YYREEE (reference sequence). In DNA form, the CDR3 reads TGTGCCAGCAGCTTGATGAGGGGTTCCAGTCGAGAGCAGTTCTTC. Translating gives CASSLMRGSSREQFF.

This chain joins TRBV7-3 and TRBJ1-1, with D hard to call. The length of the CDR3 is 15 residues. Per the germline V gene, CDR1 is SGHTA and CDR2 is FQGTGA. Between the trimmed V and J ends, which lost 2 bases and 6 bases, there was a span of 16 bases. CDR3 sequence: CASSLFAGPAAEAFF. The DNA for the CDR3 is TGTGCCAGCAGCTTATTCGCAGGCCCCGCGGCTGAAGCTTTCTTT. The full variable domain, its missing parts supplied by reference TRBV7-3 and TRBJ1-1, is GAGVSQTPSNKVTEKGKYVELRCDPISGHTALYWYRQSLGQGPEFLIYFQGTGAADDSGLPNDRFFAVRPEGSVSTLKIQRTERGDSAVYLCASSLFAGPAAEAFFGQGTRLTVV.

This chain links TRBV9 with TRBJ2-7; possibly TRBD1 for D (5 bases). This CDR3 is 14 amino acids long. Trimming cost V 0 bases and J 5 bases, with 12 bases left between them. Germline V gene data show CDR1 as SGDLS and CDR2 as YYNGEE. CDR3 DNA: TGTGCCAGCAGCGTAGGGGGCGCCCCCCACGAGCAGTACTTC. Its protein product is CASSVGGAPHEQYF.

DNA for the CDR3: TGCAGTGCTAGTTGGACAGCGGGTCAGACCCAGTACTTC. It yields the protein CSASWTAGQTQYF. V usage is TRBV20-1 and J usage is TRBJ2-5, with D perhaps assigned TRBD1 or TRBD2 (6 bases each). The CDR3 extends over 13 amino acids. In germline, CDR1 is DFQATT, CDR2 SNEGSKA (reference sequence). V was cut by 3 bases and J by 6 bases, with 14 bases left in between.

The chain combines TRBV7-3 with TRBJ2-1; 14 nucleotides align to TRBD2. Germline CDR1 is SGHTA and CDR2 is FQGTGA. V trimming: 3 bases; J trimming: 0 bases; junction bases outside the gene matches: 7. This CDR3 comprises 19 residues. CDR3 in DNA: TGTGCCAGCAGCTTGGGGGGACTAGCGGGAGCAGCCTCCTACAATGAGCAGTTCTTC. As protein: CASSLGGLAGAASYNEQFF.

The rearrangement links TRBV5-4 to TRBJ2-7, with D perhaps TRBD2 (7 bases). V was shortened by 1 base and J by 3 bases, with 11 bases between the two germline ends. Per germline, CDR1 SGHNT and CDR2 YYREEE (reference sequence). CDR3 length equals 14 residues. The CDR3 sequence is CASSLKGGNYEQYF. Written as DNA, the CDR3 is TGTGCCAGCAGCTTGAAGGGGGGGAACTACGAGCAGTACTTC.

The V call is TRBV29-1, the J call TRBJ1-1; D unresolved. V dropped 3 bases and J dropped 1 base, with 12 bases sitting between them. The CDR3 extends over 14 amino acids. Germline V gene sequence: CDR1 SQVTM, CDR2 ANQGSEA. CDR3 in amino acids: CSVDLRPSNTEAFF. The CDR3 DNA sequence: TGCAGCGTTGATCTAAGACCGTCGAACACTGAAGCTTTCTTT. The full variable domain, its missing parts supplied by reference TRBV29-1 and TRBJ1-1, is SAVISQKPSRDICQRGTSLTIQCQVDSQVTMMFWYRQQPGQSLTLIATANQGSEATYESGFVIDKFPISRPNLTFSTLTVSNMSPEDSSIYLCSVDLRPSNTEAFFGQGTRLTVV.

This clone came up once. This rearrangement joins TRBV20-1 to TRBJ2-2; 10 nucleotides match TRBD2. The CDR3 sequence is 16 residues long. The junction had 7 bases not matched to a gene; V was cut back by 3 bases and J by 3 bases. Per the germline V gene, CDR1 is DFQATT and CDR2 is SNEGSKA (reference sequence). The CDR3 DNA reads TGCAGTGCTAGTAGAATTAGCGGGAGGTACACCGGGGAGCTGTTTTTT. It yields the protein CSASRISGRYTGELFF.